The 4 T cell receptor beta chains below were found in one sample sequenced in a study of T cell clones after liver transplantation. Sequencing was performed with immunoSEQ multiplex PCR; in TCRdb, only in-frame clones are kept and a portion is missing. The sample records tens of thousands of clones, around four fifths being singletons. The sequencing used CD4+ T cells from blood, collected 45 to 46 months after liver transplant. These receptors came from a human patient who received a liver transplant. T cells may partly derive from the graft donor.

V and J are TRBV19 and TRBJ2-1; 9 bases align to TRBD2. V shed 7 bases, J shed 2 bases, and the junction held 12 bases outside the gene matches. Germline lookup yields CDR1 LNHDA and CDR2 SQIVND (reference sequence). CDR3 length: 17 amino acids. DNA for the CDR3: TGTGCCAGTAAGGAAGCGGGAGGACTGGGGGCCTACAATGAGCAGTTCTTC. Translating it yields CASKEAGGLGAYNEQFF.

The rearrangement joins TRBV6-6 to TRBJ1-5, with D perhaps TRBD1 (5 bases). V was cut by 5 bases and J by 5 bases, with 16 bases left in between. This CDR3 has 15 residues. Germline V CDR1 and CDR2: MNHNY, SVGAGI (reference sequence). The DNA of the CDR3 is TGTGCCAGCAGTCTCGGGTGGGGGGGGTATCAGCCCCAGCATTTT. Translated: CASSLGWGGYQPQHF.

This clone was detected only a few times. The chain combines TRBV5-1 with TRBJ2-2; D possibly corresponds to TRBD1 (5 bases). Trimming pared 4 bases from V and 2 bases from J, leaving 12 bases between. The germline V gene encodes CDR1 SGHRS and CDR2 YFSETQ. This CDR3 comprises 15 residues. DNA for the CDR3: TGCGCCAGCAGCGAACGCGGACATAACACCGGGGAGCTGTTTTTT. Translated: CASSERGHNTGELFF.

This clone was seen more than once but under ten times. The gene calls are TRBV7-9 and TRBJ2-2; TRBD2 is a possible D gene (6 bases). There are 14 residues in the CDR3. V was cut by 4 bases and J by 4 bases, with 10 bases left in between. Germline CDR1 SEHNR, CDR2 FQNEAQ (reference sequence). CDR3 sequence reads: CASSYGRTTGELFF. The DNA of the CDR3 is TGTGCCAGCAGCTACGGGAGAACCACCGGGGAGCTGTTTTTT.